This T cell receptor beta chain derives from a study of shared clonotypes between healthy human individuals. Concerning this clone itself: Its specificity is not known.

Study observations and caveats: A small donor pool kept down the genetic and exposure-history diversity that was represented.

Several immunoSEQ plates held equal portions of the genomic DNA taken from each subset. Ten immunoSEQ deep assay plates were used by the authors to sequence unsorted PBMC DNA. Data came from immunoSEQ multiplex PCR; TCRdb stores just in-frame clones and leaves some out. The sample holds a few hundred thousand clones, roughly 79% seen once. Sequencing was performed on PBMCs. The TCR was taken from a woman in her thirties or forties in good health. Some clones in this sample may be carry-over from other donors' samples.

The CDR3 reads CATSRDSGDEKLFF. As DNA, the CDR3 is TGTGCCACCAGCAGAGATTCGGGGGATGAAAAACTGTTTTTT. The V call is TRBV15, the J call TRBJ1-4, with a possible D match to TRBD1 (5 bases). Trimming stripped 0 bases from V and 6 bases from J, with 8 bases between. This CDR3 is built from 14 residues. Germline V gene data show CDR1 as LNHNV and CDR2 as YYDKDF (reference sequence).